This section outlines one T cell receptor beta chain sequence together with its context. What it binds is not known. At least 5.5 micrograms of total RNA were extracted per sample. This sample is part of a study of blood T cells in healthy people across ages. A second roughly 7 to 11 cycle PCR used barcoded and J-beta primers. TCRdb ran MiXCR on the 5' RACE reads and lists one entry per CDR3 protein. The repertoire holds about 1.7 million distinct CDR3 sequences, approximately 30% seen once, with 6.5% to 8.5% in the top ten. CDR1 is MNHEY and CDR2 is SMNVEV in the germline V gene (reference sequence). The CDR3 is 13 residues long. Deletions cut 8 bases from V and 0 bases from J, with 10 bases between. Study-wide findings and caveats: TCR beta diversity, measured per million T cells, fell in a roughly linear way with age.

The source material was blood. The chain carries TRBV27 and TRBJ1-1; D not resolved. The sequence came from a young woman in good health. This CDR3 is CASRFKVNTEAFF. The DNA of the CDR3 is TGTGCCAGCCGCTTCAAGGTGAACACTGAAGCTTTCTTT.